This T cell receptor (beta chain) stems from a study of glioma-infiltrating T cells. TCR alpha and beta CDR3 regions were amplified from RNA using iRepertoire nested multiplex PCR. TCRdb reprocessed the multiplex PCR reads with MiXCR, giving one entry per CDR3 protein. The data show more than 300,000 distinct CDR3 sequences, roughly two fifths seen once. There are 13 residues in the CDR3. Germline V CDR1 and CDR2: DFQATT, SNEGSKA (reference sequence). The V end lost 0 bases, the J end lost 8 bases, and 11 bases lay between the germline ends. The J gene is TRBJ1-5, the V gene TRBV20-1; D is unclear. This clonotype was sampled from a human donor with low-grade glioma or glioblastoma, undergoing nonglioma brain surgery, or in good health (not recorded which). The material sequenced was glioma tissue, nonneoplastic brain tissue, or PBMCs (not recorded which). Written as DNA, the CDR3 is TGCAGTGCTAGAGAACCCCTTAACAAGCCCCAGCATTTT. It is translated as CSAREPLNKPQHF.